Here is one TCR beta chain with its context. What it recognizes is unknown. The data were obtained in a study of vaccination effects on CD4 cells after COVID-19. Sequencing was preceded by expansion of antigen-specific CD4+ T cells with viral peptide pools in the ViraFEST assay. Culturing for roughly 10 days preceded CD4+ T cell isolation. Vaccine administered to participants consisted of two doses of either BNT162b2 or mRNA-1273. Overall study findings and caveats: Late post-vaccination, clones induced by infection and those induced by vaccine underwent marked clonal contraction.

With 8 bases clipped from V and 6 bases from J, the junction kept 9 bases outside the gene matches. CDR1 and CDR2 from the germline V gene are LGHDT and YNNKEL (reference sequence). The CDR3 is 14 amino acids. Using immunoSEQ multiplex PCR, the repertoire was profiled, and TCRdb retains in-frame clones only, with some absent. The data hold around 29,000 clones, with more than 65% observed a single time. This specimen was CD4+ T cells from PBMCs cultured with HCoV-NL63 spike peptides, taken after COVID-19 vaccination. This chain links TRBV3-1 (or the pseudogene TRBV3-2) with TRBJ2-5; 10 positions match TRBD1. This clonotype originated in a human donor who received a COVID-19 vaccine. CDR3 bases: TGTGCCAGCGGCCTAGACAGGGGGCCGAAGACCCAGTACTTC. Translated, it gives CASGLDRGPKTQYF.